This T cell receptor (beta chain) stems from a study of shared clonotypes between healthy human individuals. V trimming: 5 bases; J trimming: 2 bases; junction bases outside the gene matches: 3. Germline V gives CDR1 LNHDA, CDR2 SQIVND (reference sequence). The CDR3 consists of 15 residues. Every donor was a Caucasian adult from Nashville, Tennessee. Template for every sorted-subset replicate PCR totaled approximately 200 ng DNA, 30,000 to 35,000 T cell genomes. The protocol was immunoSEQ multiplex PCR, while the TCRdb copy is restricted to in-frame clones and leaves out a portion. The sample gives roughly 2 million clones, approximately 95% of which show up once; roughly 0.13% is in the top ten.

The clonotype was recovered from a young man in good health. Sequencing was performed on naive CD4+ T cells sorted from blood. The subset: CD45RA+ positively selected. This chain connects TRBV19 to TRBJ1-6; 7 bases match TRBD1. This CDR3 reads CASSLGQTYNSPLHF. The DNA for the CDR3 is TGTGCCAGTAGTTTGGGACAGACCTATAATTCACCCCTCCACTTT. The full variable domain, in which reference TRBV19 and TRBJ1-6 provide the parts outside the CDR3, is DGGITQSPKYLFRKEGQNVTLSCEQNLNHDAMYWYRQDPGQGLRLIYYSQIVNDFQKGDIAEGYSVSREKKESFPLTVTSAQKNPTAFYLCASSLGQTYNSPLHFGNGTRLTVT.